The next 26 T cell receptor beta chains were all read from a single sample in a study of blood T cell repertoires in COVID-19. Measured with immunoSEQ multiplex PCR; TCRdb has only the in-frame clones, and not every one. The data contain tens of thousands of clones, 80% to 90% of them seen just once; the ten biggest clones take up less than 3%. Sequenced input: peripheral blood. The receptor set was obtained from a woman in her fifties or sixties with acute or convalescent COVID-19.

The gene calls are TRBV7-8 and TRBJ2-7; TRBD2 agrees at 9 bases. CDR1 and CDR2 (germline): SGHVS, FQNEAQ. The CDR3 runs 16 residues. V was clipped by 1 base and J by 5 bases; unmatched bases: 9. The DNA of the CDR3 is TGTGCCAGCAGCTTAGTGCTGGCGGGGGGGATCGACGAGCAGTACTTC. Its protein product is CASSLVLAGGIDEQYF.

The CDR3, as DNA: TGTGCCAGCAGTCCCGGTCCCAGGGTCGCCGATGAGCAGTTCTTC. As protein: CASSPGPRVADEQFF. V gene TRBV5-6 combines with J gene TRBJ2-1; D possibly corresponds to TRBD1 (5 bases). The CDR3 is 15 residues long. CDR1 is SGHDT and CDR2 is YYEEEE in the germline V gene. V was pared by 5 bases and J by 8 bases, with 20 bases between.

The V gene is TRBV9, the J gene TRBJ2-1, with TRBD2 matching over 11 bases. Germline loops: CDR1 SGDLS, CDR2 YYNGEE. V shed 3 bases, J shed 13 bases, and the junction held 9 bases outside the gene matches. This CDR3 is built from 14 residues. CDR3 loop: CASSAQNLAGGQFF. DNA of the CDR3: TGTGCCAGCAGCGCCCAAAACCTAGCGGGAGGCCAGTTCTTC.

CDR3 coding DNA: TGTGCCAGCAGTTTTACCCGGACAGATTATGGCTACACCTTC. As protein: CASSFTRTDYGYTF. V usage is TRBV28 and J usage is TRBJ1-2; D is possibly TRBD1 (6 bases). Germline values: CDR1 MDHEN, CDR2 SYDVKM. V was cut by 3 bases and J by 5 bases, with 13 bases left in between. This CDR3 contains 14 residues.

This clone was recorded only once. The V and J genes are TRBV7-2 and TRBJ2-3, with unresolved D. Looked up from germline, CDR1 is SGHTA and CDR2 is FQGNSA. The CDR3 extends over 16 amino acids. Trimming removed 5 bases from V and 0 bases from J, with 15 bases in between. The CDR3 coding sequence is TGTGCCAGCAGCCCCCGTGGGCACCGGAGCACAGATACGCAGTATTTT. Translated: CASSPRGHRSTDTQYF.

V usage is TRBV5-1 and J usage is TRBJ2-5, with 15 bases fitting TRBD2. V was pared by 4 bases and J by 0 bases, with 7 bases of the junction left unmatched. Germline V CDR1 and CDR2: SGHRS, YFSETQ. The CDR3 is 18 amino acids. The CDR3 sequence: CASSRQGLAGGHQETQYF. In nucleotides, the CDR3 is TGCGCCAGCAGCCGGCAGGGACTAGCGGGGGGTCACCAAGAGACCCAGTACTTC.

This clone has just one count. The chain joins TRBV14 to TRBJ1-4; perhaps TRBD1 as D (5 bases). The CDR3 runs 15 residues. Germline CDR1 reads SGHDN; CDR2 reads FVKESK. V was pared by 5 bases and J by 7 bases, with 17 bases between. CDR3 residues: CASSEVDNLGEKLFF. The CDR3 coding sequence is TGTGCCAGCAGCGAGGTGGACAATCTAGGTGAAAAACTGTTTTTT.

The J gene is TRBJ2-3, the V gene TRBV15; 10 positions agree with TRBD2. This CDR3 region has 17 residues. The germline CDR1 and CDR2 sequences are LNHNV and YYDKDF (reference sequence). The trim removed 2 bases at V and 1 base at J, leaving 6 bases unmatched. The CDR3 loop is CATSRCRTSGCTDTQYF. CDR3 bases: TGTGCCACCAGCAGATGCAGGACTAGCGGCTGCACAGATACGCAGTATTTT.

V gene TRBV10-3 combines with J gene TRBJ1-2; 7 bases agree with TRBD1. V gave up 3 bases and J gave up 8 bases; unmatched junction bases: 6. CDR1 and CDR2 from the germline V gene are ENHRY and SYGVKD. This CDR3 is 13 amino acids long. In DNA, the CDR3 is TGTGCCATCAGTGAAGGGGGCTTCGGAGGCTACACCTTC. Residues: CAISEGGFGGYTF.

The chain combines TRBV5-1 with TRBJ1-4; possibly TRBD1 for D (5 bases). The CDR3 has 15 residues. CDR1 SGHRS and CDR2 YFSETQ come from the germline V gene. Trimming pared 3 bases from V and 5 bases from J, leaving 14 bases between. The CDR3 DNA sequence: TGCGCCAGCAGCTCCTCCGGGACTCTAAATGAAAAACTGTTTTTT. This gives the protein CASSSSGTLNEKLFF. Drawing the rest from reference TRBV5-1 and TRBJ1-4, the complete variable domain is KAGVTQTPRYLIKTRGQQVTLSCSPISGHRSVSWYQQTPGQGLQFLFEYFSETQRNKGNFPGRFSGRQFSNSRSEMNVSTLELGDSALYLCASSSSGTLNEKLFFGSGTQLSVL.

The chain uses TRBV11-2 and TRBJ2-5, with D unclear. This CDR3 spans 16 amino acids. V lost 1 base and J 0 bases, leaving 12 bases between the germline ends. From germline, CDR1 is SGHAT and CDR2 FQNNGV. The CDR3 sequence: CASSLVPNQYQETQYF. The CDR3 DNA reads TGTGCCAGCAGCTTAGTGCCAAATCAGTACCAAGAGACCCAGTACTTC.

The chain has TRBV24-1 and TRBJ2-2, with D possibly matching TRBD1 (5 bases). CDR1 is KGHDR, CDR2 SFDVKD, per germline. CDR3 length: 15 residues. The ends were cut back, 5 bases at V and 1 base at J, with 10 bases in the middle. CDR3 loop: CATSAVTVNTGELFF. CDR3 bases: TGTGCCACCAGTGCAGTGACAGTGAACACCGGGGAGCTGTTTTTT.

The V gene is TRBV7-2, the J gene TRBJ2-7; a possible D gene is TRBD1 (5 bases). Germline V lookup: CDR1 SGHTA, CDR2 FQGNSA. This CDR3 region has 14 residues. The V end was cut by 5 bases, the J end by 1 base, with 12 bases between. CDR3 sequence (DNA): TGTGCCAGCAGCGGCCAGACAGTATCCTACGAGCAGTACTTC. Translating it yields CASSGQTVSYEQYF.

The gene calls are TRBV5-6 and TRBJ2-1, with TRBD2 identical over 9 bases. The trim removed 0 bases at V and 4 bases at J, leaving 8 bases unmatched. CDR3 length: 17 amino acids. Looked up from germline, CDR1 is SGHDT and CDR2 is YYEEEE. CDR3 coding DNA: TGTGCCAGCAGCTTGGTTAGCGGGAGTGCTTCGTACAATGAGCAGTTCTTC. Encoded protein: CASSLVSGSASYNEQFF.

The chain joins TRBV18 to TRBJ1-4; 7 bases match TRBD1. The CDR3 consists of 15 residues. Per the germline V gene, CDR1 is KGHSH and CDR2 is LQKENI. J lost 4 bases, V lost 1 base, and 3 bases had no gene match. The CDR3 loop is CASSPRQGDNEKLFF. As DNA, the CDR3 is TGTGCCAGCTCACCACGACAGGGAGATAATGAAAAACTGTTTTTT.

This chain links TRBV10-3 with TRBJ2-1; 12 bases are a match to TRBD2. The CDR3 extends over 16 amino acids. Germline lookup yields CDR1 ENHRY and CDR2 SYGVKD. Trimming took 2 bases from V and 4 from J; bases not matched to a gene: 3. The CDR3 is CAISEGLAGGYNEQFF. CDR3 in DNA: TGTGCCATCAGTGAGGGGCTAGCGGGGGGGTACAATGAGCAGTTCTTC.

This clone was observed a single time. The V gene is TRBV6-2 or TRBV6-3, the J gene TRBJ2-7; 7 bases line up with TRBD2. The CDR3 loop spans 15 amino acids. V gave up 6 bases and J gave up 2 bases; unmatched junction bases: 10. CDR1 is MNHEY and CDR2 is SVGEGT in the germline V gene. The CDR3 region is CASSRTSVIPYEQYF. DNA for the CDR3: TGTGCCAGCAGCAGGACTAGTGTGATACCCTACGAGCAGTACTTC.

The chain employs TRBV9 and TRBJ2-1; 7 nucleotides align to TRBD2. Losses at the gene ends were 0 bases for V and 15 bases for J; bases not matched to a gene: 12. The length of the CDR3 is 14 residues. From germline, CDR1 is SGDLS and CDR2 YYNGEE. The CDR3 loop is CASSVEFSGGWLFF. In nucleotides, the CDR3 is TGTGCCAGCAGCGTAGAGTTTTCCGGGGGGTGGCTGTTCTTC.

The CDR3 sequence: CASSIEARAGSEAFF. The CDR3 DNA sequence: TGTGCCAGTAGTATAGAGGCCAGGGCAGGGTCTGAAGCTTTCTTT. This chain joins TRBV19 and TRBJ1-1, with a tentative D call TRBD1 (5 bases). Trimming shortened V by 0 bases and J by 6 bases, and 14 bases separated the two germline ends. Germline V lookup: CDR1 LNHDA, CDR2 SQIVND (reference sequence). The CDR3 has 15 amino acids.

This chain connects TRBV9 to TRBJ2-1; D ambiguous. Germline CDR1 SGDLS, CDR2 YYNGEE. V lost 0 bases to trimming and J lost 2 bases, with 12 bases between them. CDR3 size: 16 residues. CDR3 sequence reads: CASSVGSTDTYNEQFF. The CDR3, as DNA: TGTGCCAGCAGCGTAGGGTCAACAGATACCTACAATGAGCAGTTCTTC.

The rearrangement uses TRBV29-1 and TRBJ1-2, with D tentatively TRBD1 (6 bases). CDR1 is SQVTM and CDR2 is ANQGSEA in the germline V gene. Trimming stripped 0 bases from V and 7 bases from J, with 15 bases between. The CDR3 runs to 14 residues. The CDR3 nucleotides are TGCAGCGTTGAAGAAGGTTTGGGGGCGGGTGGCTACACCTTC. This translates into CSVEEGLGAGGYTF.

This chain joins TRBV3-1 (or the pseudogene TRBV3-2) and TRBJ2-1; 14 bases are shared with TRBD2. The CDR3 sequence is 19 residues long. The V gene's germline CDR1 is LGHDT and CDR2 YNNKEL (reference sequence). The J segment lost 3 bases and the V segment lost 4 bases, leaving 11 bases of the junction unmatched. In DNA, the CDR3 is TGTGCCAGCAGCCCTACCGGGACTAGCGGGAGAGGGATCTACAATGAGCAGTTCTTC. Encoded protein: CASSPTGTSGRGIYNEQFF.

This chain joins TRBV30 and TRBJ1-2; 8 nucleotides line up with TRBD1. Trimming took 1 base from V and 3 from J; bases not matched to a gene: 7. Germline CDR1 GTSNPN, CDR2 SVGIG (reference sequence). The CDR3 is made up of 15 amino acids. In DNA form, the CDR3 reads TGTGCCTGGAGTGATGGACAGGGTCGGCACTATGGCTACACCTTC. Protein sequence: CAWSDGQGRHYGYTF. Full variable domain (outside the CDR3, taken from reference TRBV30 and TRBJ1-2): SQTIHQWPATLVQPVGSPLSLECTVEGTSNPNLYWYRQAAGRGLQLLFYSVGIGQISSEVPQNLSASRPQDRQFILSSKKLLLSDSGFYLCAWSDGQGRHYGYTFGSGTRLTVV.

The gene calls are TRBV30 and TRBJ1-1; D remains unclear. The CDR3 runs 12 residues. The germline V gene encodes CDR1 GTSNPN and CDR2 SVGIG (reference sequence). The ends were cut back, 3 bases at V and 4 bases at J, with 9 bases in the middle. CDR3 region: CAWRPLSTEAFF. The CDR3 DNA is TGTGCCTGGAGACCGTTGAGCACTGAAGCTTTCTTT.

This clone appeared once. This chain uses TRBV18 with TRBJ1-2; D remains unclear. Germline CDR1 is KGHSH and CDR2 is LQKENI. The CDR3 loop spans 14 amino acids. Trimming left V 3 bases short and J 1 base short, with 9 bases between. The DNA of the CDR3 is TGTGCCAGCTCACCCGTGGCCCTTAACTATGGCTACACCTTC. Translated: CASSPVALNYGYTF.

The CDR3 DNA reads TGTGCCAGTAGTAGAGGACTAGCGGGAGGGTATGAGCAGTTCTTC. Protein sequence: CASSRGLAGGYEQFF. V is TRBV19 and J is TRBJ2-1; the match to TRBD2 covers 15 bases. Germline CDR1 and CDR2: LNHDA and SQIVND (reference sequence). V shed 4 bases, J shed 8 bases, and the junction held 3 bases outside the gene matches. There are 15 residues in the CDR3.